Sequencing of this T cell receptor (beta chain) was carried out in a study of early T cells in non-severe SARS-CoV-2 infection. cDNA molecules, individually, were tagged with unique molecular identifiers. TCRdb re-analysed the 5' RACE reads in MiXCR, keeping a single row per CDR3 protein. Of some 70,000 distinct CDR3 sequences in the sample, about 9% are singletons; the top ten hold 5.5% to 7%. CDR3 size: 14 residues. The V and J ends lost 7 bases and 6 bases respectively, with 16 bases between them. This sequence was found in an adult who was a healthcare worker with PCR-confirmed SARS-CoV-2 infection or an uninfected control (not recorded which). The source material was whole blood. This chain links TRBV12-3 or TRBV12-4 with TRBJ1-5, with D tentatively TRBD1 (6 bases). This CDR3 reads CASTSHLGGQPQHF. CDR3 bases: TGTGCCAGCACTTCTCACTTAGGGGGTCAGCCCCAGCATTTT.